The sequence of this T cell receptor beta chain was determined in a study of beta chain features in type 1 diabetes. General observations from the study: VDJ junctions in type 1 diabetes patients carried more deletions and fewer insertions. Within each of all four CD4+ subsets, Type 1 diabetes patients had TCRB CDR3s that were moderately but significantly shorter.

The isolated RNA, all of it, was reverse transcribed, so expressed TCRB transcripts were what got sequenced. This table comes from immunoSEQ multiplex PCR, and its TCRdb copy is limited to in-frame clones, with some not included. The sample has a few hundred thousand clones; roughly 13% are singletons. The V end lost 3 bases, the J end lost 1 base, and 11 bases lay between the germline ends. The germline V gene has CDR1 MNHEY and CDR2 SMNVEV (reference sequence). The CDR3 is 15 amino acids. This clone was counted only a few times. Its target is not known. The sample taken for sequencing was naive CD4+ T cells from blood. The TCR originated in a woman aged 18 to 35 with type 1 diabetes. This chain uses TRBV27 with TRBJ2-3, with D perhaps matching TRBD2 (6 bases). This CDR3 reads CASSLDYPGTDTQYF. The DNA for the CDR3 is TGTGCCAGCAGTTTGGACTACCCTGGCACAGATACGCAGTATTTT.